These T cell receptor beta chains were read from a single sample in a study of blood T cell repertoires in COVID-19. Repertoires were generated with immunoSEQ multiplex PCR, while TCRdb's copy carries only in-frame clones and drops some. The sample has 150,000 or so clones, over 75% seen once; the top ten hold roughly 0.6%. Sequenced material: peripheral blood. The source of these receptors is a man in his sixties with COVID-19, enrolled during active disease. Each CDR3 is given with its conserved first and last residue. Fields, in order: V gene, J gene, CDR3 protein.

TRBV7-2,TRBJ2-1,CASRPRLAGGQINEQFF
TRBV3-1/TRBV3-2,TRBJ2-4,CASSPMDRGGNIQYF
TRBV24-1,TRBJ2-3,CATSDFISGHTQYF
TRBV7-2,TRBJ2-2,CASSSQGLTTGELFF
TRBV30,TRBJ1-1,CAWSVSVNTEAFF
TRBV5-1,TRBJ2-2,CASNSGGTYTGELFF
TRBV7-9,TRBJ2-5,CASSDRGYKETQYF
TRBV18,TRBJ2-7,CASSRGLSYEQYF
TRBV7-2,TRBJ1-5,CASRATGGHQPQHF
TRBV19,TRBJ2-1,CASSQNPGLAGPSSYNEQFF